This note documents a single TCR beta chain sequence. Compared with germline, one end of the junction differs, possibly owing to a read error. These data come from a study of CD8+CD57+ T cells in acquired aplastic anemia. TCR beta VDJ and CDR3 were profiled, and genomic DNA was the template. One entry per CDR3 protein, called by TCRdb with MiXCR from the reads. The table shows hundreds of thousands of distinct CDR3 sequences, with 65% to 80% occurring only once. Sequences were obtained from sorted CD4+, CD8+, or CD8+CD57+ T cells (not recorded which) from PBMCs. The receptor comes from a human donor in good health, serving as a control.

CDR3: CTSCFRPSSYEQYF. The CDR3 nucleotides are TGTACCAGCTGCTTTCGGCCGAGCTCCTACGAGCAGTACTTC. V and J are TRBV25-1 and TRBJ2-7; no clear D gene. This CDR3 has 14 residues. The germline V gene encodes CDR1 MGHDK and CDR2 SYGVNS.